This record looks at one T cell receptor beta chain sequence and its context. Its antigen is as yet unknown. J lost 4 bases, V lost 6 bases, and 5 bases had no gene match. Germline V gene sequence: CDR1 ENHRY, CDR2 SYGVKD. This CDR3 has 15 residues. The source of the sample is a study of CD8 T cells in ankylosing spondylitis. General study points: Roughly eight highly homologous variants formed a TCR beta motif that appeared characteristic of ankylosing spondylitis blood.

TCRdb used MiXCR to reprocess the 5' RACE reads, holding one entry per CDR3 protein. Among around 430,000 distinct CDR3 sequences listed, roughly 17% were seen once. Material: blood, either unsorted or a sorted T cell fraction (not recorded which). The receptor was derived from a male donor with ankylosing spondylitis. The chain links TRBV10-3 to TRBJ2-1, with TRBD2 matching 11 bases. This CDR3 is CAISLAGGPYNEQFF. CDR3 bases: TGTGCCATCAGCTTAGCGGGAGGGCCTTACAATGAGCAGTTCTTC.